This TCR beta chain emerged from a study of blood T cell repertoires in COVID-19. Background on the study: The United States, Italy and Spain supplied acute and convalescent COVID-19 samples. PBMCs, B-cell-depleted T cells, or T cells were the source of the cDNA or gDNA that made up the material.

For this clone: Other DNA sequences within the sample encode an identical CDR3.

In the original workflow: Estimated nucleated cell counts came from reference gene primer amplification. TCRdb keeps only in-frame clones here, not all; method: immunoSEQ multiplex PCR. From that table come the V and J calls and clone size; the DNA was used to work out D and trimming. The sample consists of tens of thousands of clones, over 85% of them appearing once. Sequenced sample: peripheral blood. This TCR was sampled from a man in his 60s with acute or convalescent COVID-19.

The CDR3 coding sequence is TGTGCCAGCAGTTACGGGACAGGGTCTGGAAACACCATATATTTT. It is translated as CASSYGTGSGNTIYF. The V and J genes are TRBV6-5 and TRBJ1-3; 9 nucleotides line up with TRBD1. J lost 1 base, V lost 2 bases, and 0 bases had no gene match. The CDR3 totals 15 residues. The V gene's germline CDR1 is MNHEY and CDR2 SVGAGI.